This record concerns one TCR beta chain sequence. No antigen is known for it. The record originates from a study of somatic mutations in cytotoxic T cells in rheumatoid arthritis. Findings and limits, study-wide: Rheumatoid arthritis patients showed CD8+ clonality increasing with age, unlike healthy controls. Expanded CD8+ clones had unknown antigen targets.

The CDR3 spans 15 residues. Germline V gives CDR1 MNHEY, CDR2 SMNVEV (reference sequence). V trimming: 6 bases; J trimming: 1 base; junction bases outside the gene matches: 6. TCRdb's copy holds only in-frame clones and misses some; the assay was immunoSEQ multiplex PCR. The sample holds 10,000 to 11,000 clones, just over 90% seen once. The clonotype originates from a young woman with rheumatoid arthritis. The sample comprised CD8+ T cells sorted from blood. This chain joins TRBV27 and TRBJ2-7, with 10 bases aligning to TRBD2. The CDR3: CASSLTSGFSYEQYF. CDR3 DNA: TGTGCCAGCAGCTTGACTAGCGGGTTTTCCTACGAGCAGTACTTC.